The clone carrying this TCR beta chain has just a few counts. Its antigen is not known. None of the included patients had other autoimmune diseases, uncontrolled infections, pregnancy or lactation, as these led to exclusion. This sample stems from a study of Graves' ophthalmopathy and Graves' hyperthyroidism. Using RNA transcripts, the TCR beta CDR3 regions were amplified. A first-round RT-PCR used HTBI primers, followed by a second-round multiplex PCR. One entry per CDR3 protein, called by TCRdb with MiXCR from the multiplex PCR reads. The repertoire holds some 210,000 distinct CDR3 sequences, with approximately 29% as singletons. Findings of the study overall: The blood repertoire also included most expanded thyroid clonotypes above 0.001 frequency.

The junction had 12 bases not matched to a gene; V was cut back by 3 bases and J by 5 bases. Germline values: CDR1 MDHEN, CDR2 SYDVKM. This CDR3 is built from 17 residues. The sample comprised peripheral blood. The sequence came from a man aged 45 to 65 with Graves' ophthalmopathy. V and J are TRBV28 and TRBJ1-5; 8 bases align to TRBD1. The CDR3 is CASSFQTGGGGHQPQHF. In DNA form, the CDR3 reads TGTGCCAGCAGTTTCCAAACAGGGGGGGGAGGTCATCAGCCCCAGCATTTT. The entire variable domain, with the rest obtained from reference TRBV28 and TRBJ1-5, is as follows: DVKVTQSSRYLVKRTGEKVFLECVQDMDHENMFWYRQDPGLGLRLIYFSYDVKMKEKGDIPEGYSVSREKKERFSLILESASTNQTSMYLCASSFQTGGGGHQPQHFGDGTRLSIL.